This T cell receptor (beta chain) was identified during a study of identical twins. Study-wide points: Twin-shared out-of-frame alpha sequences showed excess low generation probability. Memory repertoires lacked the insertion deficit that abundant cord blood beta clonotypes showed.

With template switching, a universal primer site was added, and the cDNA carried unique molecular identifiers. One entry per CDR3 protein, called by TCRdb with MiXCR from the 5' RACE reads. The sample comprises 1.5 million or so distinct CDR3 sequences, about 30% of which are singletons, and 0.25% to 0.3% rests with the top ten. This clonotype was seen a few times. The antigen is undetermined. The sequenced sample consisted of cord blood. This clonotype originated in a newborn girl in good health.

The CDR3 spells CASSVPTSGRGNEQFF. The DNA for the CDR3 is TGTGCCAGCAGCGTCCCGACTAGCGGGAGGGGGAATGAGCAGTTCTTC. V is TRBV9 and J is TRBJ2-1, with 14 bases aligning to TRBD2. The CDR3 contains 16 residues. The ends lost 2 bases at V and 7 bases at J; junction bases unmatched: 5. Germline V gene data show CDR1 as SGDLS and CDR2 as YYNGEE.